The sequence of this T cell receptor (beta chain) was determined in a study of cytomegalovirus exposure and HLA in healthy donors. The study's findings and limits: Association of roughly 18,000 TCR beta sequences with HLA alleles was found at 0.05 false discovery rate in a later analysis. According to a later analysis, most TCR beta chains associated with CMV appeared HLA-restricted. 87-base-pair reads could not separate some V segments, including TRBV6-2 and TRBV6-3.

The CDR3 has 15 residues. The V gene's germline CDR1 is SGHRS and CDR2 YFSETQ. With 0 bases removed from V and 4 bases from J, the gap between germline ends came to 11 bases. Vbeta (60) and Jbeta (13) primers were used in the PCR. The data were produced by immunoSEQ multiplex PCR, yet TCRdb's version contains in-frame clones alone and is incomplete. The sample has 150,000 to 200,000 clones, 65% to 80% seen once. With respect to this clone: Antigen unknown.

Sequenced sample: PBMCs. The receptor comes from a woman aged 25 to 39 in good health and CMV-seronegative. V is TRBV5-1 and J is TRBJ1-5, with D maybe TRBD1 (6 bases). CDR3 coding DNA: TGCGCCAGCAGCTTGGGGGTAGGGGGAAATCAGCCCCAGCATTTT. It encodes CASSLGVGGNQPQHF.